This T cell receptor beta chain came from a study of OX40 agonist ivuxolimab in advanced cancers. Assay used: immunoSEQ multiplex PCR; TCRdb lists only in-frame clones, some missing. Of under 100,000 clones listed, roughly 91% are singletons. The sampling schedule covered blood at baseline, cycle 4 day 1, and cycle 7 day 1. Germline CDR1 SGHNT, CDR2 YENEEA. V lost 5 bases, J lost 4 bases, and 13 bases stayed unmatched. This CDR3 contains 18 residues. The chain has TRBV11-3 and TRBJ2-3; 12 bases align to TRBD2. This TCR came from an adult with an advanced solid tumor such as melanoma, head and neck, liver or kidney cancer. The sequencing here drew on CD4+ or CD8+ T cells sorted from blood, taken in a trial of the OX40 agonist ivuxolimab. The DNA of the CDR3 is TGTGCCAGCAGCCTACCTAGCGGGAGGGCCAACAGCGCAGATACGCAGTATTTT. Amino acids: CASSLPSGRANSADTQYF.